This TCR beta chain was sequenced for a study of beta chain features in type 1 diabetes. Germline CDR1 SGHNT, CDR2 YENEEA. The V and J ends lost 2 bases and 8 bases, in that order; junction bases with no gene match: 3. This CDR3 spans 13 amino acids. Worth noting for this clone: Antigen unknown.

Study-wide findings and caveats: Moderately but significantly shorter TCRB CDR3s were found in Type 1 diabetes patients in all four CD4+ subsets. The naive, central memory and Treg TCRB repertoires showed an apparent similarity that was greater among patients than among healthy donors.

cDNA synthesis used the whole RNA isolate, giving expressed TCRB sequences. This table comes from immunoSEQ multiplex PCR, and its TCRdb copy is limited to in-frame clones, with some not included. The profile covers some 900,000 clones, with under 20% appearing a single time and 0.02% to 0.03% taken by the ten largest. Stem cell-like memory, regulatory, central memory and naive CD4+ cells were sorted via CD45RO/CCR7/CD25/CD127/CD95/CD27. The sequenced material came from naive CD4+ T cells from blood. This chain uses TRBV11-3 with TRBJ2-1; 7 bases agree with TRBD1. The sequence came from a woman aged 18-29 years in good health. The CDR3 coding sequence is TGTGCCAGCAGCTTAAGAGGGGGCGATGAGCAGTTCTTC. As protein: CASSLRGGDEQFF. Complete variable domain (other parts from reference TRBV11-3 and TRBJ2-1): EAGVVQSPRYKIIEKKQPVAFWCNPISGHNTLYWYLQNLGQGPELLIRYENEEAVDDSQLPKDRFSAERLKGVDSTLKIQPAELGDSAVYLCASSLRGGDEQFFGPGTRLTVL.